What follows are 29 T cell receptor beta chains derived from one specimen sequenced in a study of cytomegalovirus exposure and HLA in healthy donors. Primers for the PCR totalled 60 Vbeta and 13 Jbeta. Sequenced by immunoSEQ multiplex PCR; TCRdb stores in-frame clones only, minus some. The data show about 120,000 clones, about three quarters seen once. The sequenced material came from PBMCs. The receptors originated from an older woman in good health and CMV-seropositive.

The chain combines TRBV9 with TRBJ2-7; 7 bases agree with TRBD1. The V gene's germline CDR1 is SGDLS and CDR2 YYNGEE. The V and J ends lost 0 bases and 6 bases, in that order; junction bases with no gene match: 3. This CDR3 spans 13 amino acids. The CDR3 here is CASSVENRGEQYF. The DNA for the CDR3 is TGTGCCAGCAGCGTAGAAAACAGGGGCGAGCAGTACTTC.

CDR3: CASSPPGGGAYGYTF. In nucleotides, the CDR3 is TGTGCCAGCTCACCACCGGGTGGCGGGGCCTATGGCTACACCTTC. The rearrangement joins TRBV18 to TRBJ1-2; D might be TRBD1 (5 bases). This CDR3 has 15 amino acids. V shed 0 bases and J shed 4 bases, with 12 bases lying between them. Germline V CDR1 and CDR2: KGHSH, LQKENI.

This clone was seen once. The chain combines TRBV5-1 with TRBJ2-6; no clear D. Trimming left V 1 base short and J 3 bases short, with 8 bases between. There are 15 residues in the CDR3. Germline V gene lookup returns CDR1 SGHRS and CDR2 YFSETQ. Written as DNA, the CDR3 is TGCGCCAGCAGCTTGAGAGCAAATGGGGCCAACGTCCTGACTTTC. Translating it yields CASSLRANGANVLTF.

This chain uses TRBV6-1 with TRBJ2-5; 9 positions agree with TRBD1. With 9 bases clipped from V and 1 base from J, the junction kept 3 bases outside the gene matches. The CDR3 runs 13 residues. Germline V gene sequence: CDR1 MNHNS, CDR2 SASEGT. CDR3 protein: CASIQGAQETQYF. CDR3 sequence (DNA): TGTGCCAGTATACAGGGGGCCCAAGAGACCCAGTACTTC.

The gene calls are TRBV11-2 and TRBJ2-7; D might be TRBD2 (5 bases). Germline values: CDR1 SGHAT, CDR2 FQNNGV. V was clipped by 3 bases and J by 4 bases, with 13 bases between them. The CDR3 length is 14 residues. The CDR3: CASSFSGGGYEQYF. The DNA of the CDR3 is TGTGCCAGCAGCTTCAGCGGAGGAGGATACGAGCAGTACTTC. The whole variable domain, filled in from reference TRBV11-2 and TRBJ2-7, reads EAGVAQSPRYKIIEKRQSVAFWCNPISGHATLYWYQQILGQGPKLLIQFQNNGVVDDSQLPKDRFSAERLKGVDSTLKIQPAKLEDSAVYLCASSFSGGGYEQYFGPGTRLTVT.

This chain joins TRBV27 and TRBJ2-4; TRBD2 matches at 10 bases. Trimming removed 3 bases from V and 6 bases from J; junction bases left unmatched: 14. This CDR3 has 18 residues. Germline V gene sequence: CDR1 MNHEY, CDR2 SMNVEV (reference sequence). The CDR3 spells CASSFIKKREGGRNIQYF. The CDR3 nucleotides read TGTGCCAGCAGTTTCATAAAGAAGCGGGAGGGTGGGAGAAACATTCAGTACTTC.

The chain links TRBV11-2 to TRBJ2-3; TRBD1 might be the D (5 bases). This CDR3 is 14 amino acids long. The V end was cut by 1 base, the J end by 6 bases, with 11 bases between. Germline-derived CDR1 and CDR2 are SGHAT and FQNNGV. The CDR3 spells CASSLASKGDTQYF. DNA of the CDR3: TGTGCCAGCAGCTTAGCTAGTAAGGGGGATACGCAGTATTTT.

This sequence joins TRBV28 and TRBJ1-2, with TRBD1 as a possible D gene (6 bases). Germline CDR1 is MDHEN and CDR2 is SYDVKM. The CDR3 spans 14 residues. V lost 7 bases to trimming and J lost 5 bases, with 17 bases between them. The CDR3 protein is CASTTTAGAYGYTF. CDR3 coding DNA: TGTGCCAGCACCACGACCGCAGGGGCATATGGCTACACCTTC.

The chain is built from TRBV27 and TRBJ2-7, with D possibly matching TRBD1 (5 bases). CDR1 is MNHEY and CDR2 is SMNVEV in the germline V gene (reference sequence). Trimming pared 3 bases from V and 7 bases from J, leaving 13 bases between. The CDR3 contains 13 residues. The CDR3 loop reads CASSLTDSLEQYF. CDR3 DNA: TGTGCCAGCAGTTTGACAGACTCCTTGGAGCAGTACTTC.

The chain links TRBV11-2 to TRBJ2-5, with 8 bases aligning to TRBD2. CDR1 and CDR2 (germline): SGHAT, FQNNGV. V dropped 0 bases and J dropped 3; count of bases not matched to a gene: 18. This CDR3 region has 20 residues. Here the CDR3 reads CASSLEWWQVLADSKETQYF. DNA for the CDR3: TGTGCCAGCAGCTTAGAGTGGTGGCAAGTACTAGCGGATAGTAAAGAGACCCAGTACTTC.

In its sample, this clone was seen a few times. The chain carries TRBV29-1 and TRBJ2-5; 7 bases line up with TRBD2. This CDR3 is 14 amino acids long. With V trimmed by 4 bases and J by 5 bases, 10 bases remained unmatched. Looked up from germline, CDR1 is SQVTM and CDR2 is ANQGSEA. The CDR3 coding sequence is TGCAGCGTTGGCATAGCGGGTCTCGGGGAGACCCAGTACTTC. Translation: CSVGIAGLGETQYF. Full variable domain (rest looked up from reference TRBV29-1 and TRBJ2-5): SAVISQKPSRDICQRGTSLTIQCQVDSQVTMMFWYRQQPGQSLTLIATANQGSEATYESGFVIDKFPISRPNLTFSTLTVSNMSPEDSSIYLCSVGIAGLGETQYFGPGTRLLVL.

J is TRBJ2-7 and V is TRBV4-1; D ambiguous. CDR3 length: 13 residues. Trimming removed 4 bases at V and 3 bases at J, with 10 bases between. Per the germline V gene, CDR1 is MGHRA and CDR2 is YSYEKL. The CDR3 protein is CASSPYRFYEQYF. CDR3 sequence (DNA): TGCGCCAGCAGCCCCTACCGGTTCTACGAGCAGTACTTC.

V gene TRBV7-3 combines with J gene TRBJ2-5; 7 nucleotides match TRBD2. Trimming removed 6 bases from V and 5 bases from J; junction bases left unmatched: 9. The CDR3 length is 14 residues. Germline V gene sequence: CDR1 SGHTA, CDR2 FQGTGA. CDR3 DNA sequence: TGTGCCAGCAGATGGCGGGAGCACGCGGAGACCCAGTACTTC. This codes for CASRWREHAETQYF.

The rearrangement uses TRBV6-6 and TRBJ1-2; the match to TRBD1 covers 8 bases. Germline V gene lookup returns CDR1 MNHNY and CDR2 SVGAGI (reference sequence). The CDR3 has 14 residues. Trimming took 5 bases from V and 8 from J; bases not matched to a gene: 10. The CDR3 sequence is CASSTETGAGGYTF. CDR3 bases: TGTGCCAGCAGTACCGAGACAGGGGCTGGCGGCTACACCTTC.

This sequence joins TRBV29-1 and TRBJ2-7; tentatively, D is TRBD1 (7 bases). The CDR3 runs to 13 residues. V was clipped by 5 bases and J by 6 bases, with 17 bases between them. Per germline, CDR1 SQVTM and CDR2 ANQGSEA. The CDR3 DNA reads TGCAGCGTTTTTGGTCAGGGGGGACTCGAGCAGTACTTC. As protein: CSVFGQGGLEQYF.

V and J are TRBV19 and TRBJ1-5; D gene uncertain. The germline V gene encodes CDR1 LNHDA and CDR2 SQIVND (reference sequence). Trimming took off 5 bases at V and 0 bases at J, with 8 bases between the two ends. The CDR3 sequence is 14 residues long. The CDR3 sequence is CASSPTYSNQPQHF. The CDR3 nucleotides read TGTGCCAGTAGTCCAACTTATAGCAATCAGCCCCAGCATTTT.

The chain carries TRBV15 and TRBJ2-5, with 8 bases lining up with TRBD1. Trimming removed 3 bases from V and 1 base from J; junction bases left unmatched: 19. Looked up from germline, CDR1 is LNHNV and CDR2 is YYDKDF (reference sequence). The CDR3 is made up of 20 amino acids. This CDR3 is CATSSRMVRDRPPSQETQYF. The CDR3 region has the DNA TGTGCCACCAGCAGTCGAATGGTCCGGGACAGGCCCCCGAGCCAAGAGACCCAGTACTTC.

The CDR3 loop reads CASRLLAGGLGNEQFF. In nucleotides, the CDR3 is TGTGCCAGTAGACTCTTAGCGGGAGGGCTAGGAAATGAGCAGTTCTTC. The chain couples TRBV19 to TRBJ2-1, with 11 nucleotides matching TRBD2. The CDR3 loop spans 16 amino acids. Trimming removed 6 bases from V and 7 bases from J; junction bases left unmatched: 11. Germline V gene data show CDR1 as LNHDA and CDR2 as SQIVND (reference sequence).

This chain joins TRBV10-3 and TRBJ1-2; tentatively, D is TRBD1 (6 bases). From germline, CDR1 is ENHRY and CDR2 SYGVKD. The length of the CDR3 is 14 residues. The V end was cut by 8 bases, the J end by 5 bases, with 18 bases between. In nucleotides, the CDR3 is TGTGCCATCCGGCAGGGGATGGGTATTTATGGCTACACCTTC. Translating it yields CAIRQGMGIYGYTF.

This clone was counted a single time. CDR3 bases: TGTGCCAGCCCTCACAATCCGGGACATTCCTCTGGGGCCAACGTCCTGACTTTC. It translates to CASPHNPGHSSGANVLTF. This chain joins TRBV21-1 and TRBJ2-6; the table gives TRBD1 as D, unverified against the DNA. TRBV21-1 constitutes a pseudogene. The length of the CDR3 is 18 residues.

This clone occurred a few times. The chain combines TRBV6-5 with TRBJ1-1; possible D gene TRBD1, 5 bases. This CDR3 region has 16 residues. Trimming left V 2 bases short and J 1 base short, with 14 bases between. Germline loops: CDR1 MNHEY, CDR2 SVGAGI. CDR3 protein: CASSYIFVTANTEAFF. For the CDR3, the DNA is TGTGCCAGCAGTTACATCTTTGTGACAGCGAACACTGAAGCTTTCTTT.

This clone was seen a handful of times. CDR3 loop: CASSLEAGGEAFF. The DNA of the CDR3 is TGTGCCAGCAGCTTAGAGGCGGGGGGTGAAGCTTTCTTT. This sequence joins TRBV11-2 and TRBJ1-1, with D maybe TRBD1 (5 bases). Looked up from germline, CDR1 is SGHAT and CDR2 is FQNNGV. This CDR3 has 13 amino acids. V was trimmed by 0 bases and J by 7 bases, leaving 9 bases between them.

The chain combines TRBV7-9 with TRBJ2-3; 14 bases are shared with TRBD2. The CDR3 totals 17 residues. The germline CDR1 and CDR2 sequences are SEHNR and FQNEAQ (reference sequence). V lost 5 bases, J lost 2 bases, and 6 bases stayed unmatched. The CDR3 sequence is CASSLGLAGVNTDTQYF. The CDR3 DNA follows: TGTGCCAGCAGCCTGGGACTAGCGGGAGTTAACACAGATACGCAGTATTTT.

The genes are TRBV7-2 and TRBJ2-5; 8 nucleotides align to TRBD1. Germline assignment: CDR1 SGHTA and CDR2 FQGNSA. The J segment lost 6 bases and the V segment lost 2 bases, leaving 2 bases of the junction unmatched. This CDR3 has 13 amino acids. The CDR3, as DNA: TGTGCCAGCAGCTTACAGGGGGCGCAGACCCAGTACTTC. This translates into CASSLQGAQTQYF.

The rearrangement uses TRBV10-3 and TRBJ1-3, with 10 positions matching TRBD1. The J segment lost 2 bases and the V segment lost 7 bases, leaving 2 bases of the junction unmatched. CDR1 and CDR2 (germline): ENHRY, SYGVKD. This CDR3 has 14 amino acids. This CDR3 is CAINDRGPGNTIYF. The CDR3 nucleotides read TGTGCCATCAACGACAGGGGGCCTGGAAACACCATATATTTT.

This chain joins TRBV10-3 and TRBJ2-5; 9 bases fit TRBD2. CDR1 and CDR2 from the germline V gene are ENHRY and SYGVKD. This CDR3 is 15 amino acids long. After removal of 0 bases from V and 2 bases from J, the junction contained 1 base not matched to a gene. This CDR3 reads CAISESLAGQETQYF. As DNA, the CDR3 is TGTGCCATCAGTGAGTCCCTAGCGGGGCAAGAGACCCAGTACTTC.

The V gene is TRBV6-1, the J gene TRBJ2-3; 8 bases agree with TRBD2. The CDR3 length is 14 residues. Germline V gives CDR1 MNHNS, CDR2 SASEGT. Unmatched junction bases numbered 6, after V lost 4 bases and J lost 6 bases. The CDR3 is CASSVAGGGDTQYF. DNA of the CDR3: TGTGCCAGCAGTGTCGCGGGGGGAGGCGATACGCAGTATTTT.

This clone was counted between two and nine times. V gene TRBV5-1 combines with J gene TRBJ2-5; tentatively, D is TRBD2 (6 bases). There are 14 residues in the CDR3. Looked up from germline, CDR1 is SGHRS and CDR2 is YFSETQ. The V end was cut by 1 base, the J end by 5 bases, with 12 bases between. CDR3 nucleotide sequence: TGCGCCAGCAGCTTGACACCTGGAGGGGAGACCCAGTACTTC. Encoded protein: CASSLTPGGETQYF.

The chain is built from TRBV2 and TRBJ2-7; D remains ambiguous. Trimming cost V 7 bases and J 3 bases, with 16 bases left between them. The CDR3 length is 14 residues. The germline V gene encodes CDR1 SNHLY and CDR2 FYNNEI. CDR3 DNA sequence: TGTGCCAGCACCGTGGAGAGTGGAGACTACGAGCAGTACTTC. It codes for CASTVESGDYEQYF.